This T cell receptor (beta chain) was retrieved from a study of T cell responses to AZD1222 COVID-19 vaccine. Study-wide context: Recipients boosted at about 4 weeks or about 12 weeks are pooled.

Produced via immunoSEQ multiplex PCR; TCRdb's table is partial and in-frame only. The top ten hold roughly 1.5% of the sample, which has 95,000 to 150,000 clones, 70% to 90% seen once. Notes on this clone: Its cognate antigen is unknown.

Study-wide results and caveats: Among spike-specific TCRs, nearly half reportedly target unmutated variant regions.

Trimming took 2 bases from V and 3 from J, leaving 11 bases between them. The CDR3 is 15 residues long. Germline CDR1 is SGHVS and CDR2 is FNYEAQ. This TCR was recovered from an adult in good health. Sequences were derived from peripheral blood, sampled on day 0 of AZD1222 vaccination. The V and J genes are TRBV7-6 and TRBJ2-4, with unresolved D. CDR3 sequence reads: CASSLRAPGKNIQYF. The CDR3 DNA reads as TGTGCCAGCAGCTTACGGGCTCCTGGCAAAAACATTCAGTACTTC.